The TCR beta chain under discussion was sequenced for a study of technical replicates of blood from a few donors. This CDR3 region has 13 residues. V gave up 5 bases and J gave up 0 bases, with 7 bases separating them. CDR1 SGHVS and CDR2 FQNEAQ come from the germline V gene. The table came from immunoSEQ multiplex PCR; TCRdb's copy has only in-frame clones and leaves some out. This table has approximately 75,000 clones, about 81% appearing once. Sequencing was done on a sample of PBMCs. The rearrangement uses TRBV7-8 and TRBJ1-1, with D uncertain. The origin of this receptor is a human donor in good health. Some clones in this sample may be carry-over from other donors' samples. DNA for the CDR3: TGTGCCAGCAGCCCGAACTTGAACACTGAAGCTTTCTTT. This encodes CASSPNLNTEAFF.